This paragraph reports one TCR beta chain. As yet, its antigen is unknown. Germline values: CDR1 MNHEY, CDR2 SVGEGT. Between the trimmed V and J ends, which lost 6 bases and 2 bases, there was a span of 10 bases. The CDR3 runs to 13 residues. The sample comes from a study of blood T cells in healthy people across ages. Study-level results: PBMC samples, being unsorted, prevented any conclusive comparison of naive and antigen-experienced cells.

A J-beta primer mix and a sample-barcoded 5' primer were used in a second PCR of about 7 to 11 cycles. MiXCR was run by TCRdb on the 5' RACE reads, yielding one entry per CDR3 protein. Among about 570,000 distinct CDR3 sequences listed, about 27% were seen once. In addition, the sample was reused for a study of T cells of mothers and their children.

Sequencing used blood. This chain uses TRBV6-2 or TRBV6-3 with TRBJ2-5, with no clear D. The source of this sequence is a boy younger than 10 in good health. DNA for the CDR3: TGTGCCAGCAGCAAAATTACTCAAGAGACCCAGTACTTC. This codes for CASSKITQETQYF.